This T cell receptor beta chain is from a study of regulatory and conventional T cells in RAG deficiency. General study points: Omenn patients showed >80% Treg-Tconv overlap and shorter CDR3 lengths.

The sorted conventional CD4+ T cells were CD25-low and CD127-high, with genomic DNA sequenced. On this clone: Its antigen is still unknown.

Data came from immunoSEQ multiplex PCR; TCRdb stores just in-frame clones and leaves some out. Here the sample spans roughly 35,000 clones, about 70% being singletons. The same data also contributed to another study, on regulatory T cells. That source notes: The primer mix had 52 TRBV and 13 TRBJ primers. Skewed V and J usage and few unique V-J pairs marked patient repertoires, most in Tregs.

This receptor was identified in a human donor in good health. Sequenced sample: CD4+ effector T cells sorted from blood.

The CDR3 bases are TGTGCCAGCAGTTTCGGGGGATCACCCCTCCACTTT. Its protein is CASSFGGSPLHF. This chain joins TRBV6-6 and TRBJ1-6, with a weak D call TRBD1 (5 bases). Germline loops: CDR1 MNHNY, CDR2 SVGAGI (reference sequence). This CDR3 comprises 12 residues. Trimming took 4 bases from V and 10 from J, leaving 8 bases between them.